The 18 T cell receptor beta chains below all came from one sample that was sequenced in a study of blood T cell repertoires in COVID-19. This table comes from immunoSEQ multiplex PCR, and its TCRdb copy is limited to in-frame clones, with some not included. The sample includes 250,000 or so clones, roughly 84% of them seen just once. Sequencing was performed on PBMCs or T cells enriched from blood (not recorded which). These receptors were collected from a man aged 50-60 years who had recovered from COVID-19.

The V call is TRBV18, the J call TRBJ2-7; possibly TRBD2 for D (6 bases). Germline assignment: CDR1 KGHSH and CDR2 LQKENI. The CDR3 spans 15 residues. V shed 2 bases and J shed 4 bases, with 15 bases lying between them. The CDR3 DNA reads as TGTGCCAGCTCACCATCCGATAGCGGCTTGTACGAGCAGTACTTC. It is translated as CASSPSDSGLYEQYF.

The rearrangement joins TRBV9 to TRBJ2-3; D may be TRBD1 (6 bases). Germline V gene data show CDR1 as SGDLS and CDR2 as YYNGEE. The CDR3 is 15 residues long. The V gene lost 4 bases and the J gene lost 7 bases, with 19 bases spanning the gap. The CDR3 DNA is TGTGCCAGCAGCTTCTCGGCAGGGGTGGTAAATACGCAGTATTTT. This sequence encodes CASSFSAGVVNTQYF. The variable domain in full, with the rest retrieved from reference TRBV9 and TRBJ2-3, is DSGVTQTPKHLITATGQRVTLRCSPRSGDLSVYWYQQSLDQGLQFLIQYYNGEERAKGNILERFSAQQFPDLHSELNLSSLELGDSALYFCASSFSAGVVNTQYFGPGTRLTVL.

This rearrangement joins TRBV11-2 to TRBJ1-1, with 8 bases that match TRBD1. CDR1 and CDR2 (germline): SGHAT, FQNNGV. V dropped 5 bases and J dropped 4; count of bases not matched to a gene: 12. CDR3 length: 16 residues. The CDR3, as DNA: TGTGCCAGCAGCAGGACGGGCGCAGGGGGCGTCACTGAAGCTTTCTTT. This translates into CASSRTGAGGVTEAFF.

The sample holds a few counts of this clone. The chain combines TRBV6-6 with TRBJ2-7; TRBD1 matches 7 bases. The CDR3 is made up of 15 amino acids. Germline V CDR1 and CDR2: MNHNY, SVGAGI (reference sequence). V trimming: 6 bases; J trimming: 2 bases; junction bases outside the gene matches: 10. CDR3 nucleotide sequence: TGTGCCAGCAGGACCTCCGGGACAGTTCCCTACGAGCAGTACTTC. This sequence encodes CASRTSGTVPYEQYF.

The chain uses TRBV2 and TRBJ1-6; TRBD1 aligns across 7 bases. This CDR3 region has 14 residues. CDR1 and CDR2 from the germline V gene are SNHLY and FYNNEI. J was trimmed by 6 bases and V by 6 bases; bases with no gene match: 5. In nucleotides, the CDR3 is TGTGCCAGCAGCGGGGACAGCCGTAATTCACCCCTCCACTTT. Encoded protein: CASSGDSRNSPLHF.

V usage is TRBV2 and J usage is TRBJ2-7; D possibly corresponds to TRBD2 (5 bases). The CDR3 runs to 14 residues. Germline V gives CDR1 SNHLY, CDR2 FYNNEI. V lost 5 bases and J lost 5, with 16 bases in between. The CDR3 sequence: CASSLGDTRDEQYF. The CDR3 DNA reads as TGTGCCAGCAGTCTCGGGGATACCCGGGACGAGCAGTACTTC.

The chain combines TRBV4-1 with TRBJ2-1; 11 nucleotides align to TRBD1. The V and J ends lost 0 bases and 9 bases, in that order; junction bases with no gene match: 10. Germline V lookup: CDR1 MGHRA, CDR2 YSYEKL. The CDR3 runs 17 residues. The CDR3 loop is CASSQDLGQGVMGEQFF. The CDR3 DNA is TGCGCCAGCAGCCAAGATTTGGGACAGGGGGTGATGGGTGAGCAGTTCTTC.

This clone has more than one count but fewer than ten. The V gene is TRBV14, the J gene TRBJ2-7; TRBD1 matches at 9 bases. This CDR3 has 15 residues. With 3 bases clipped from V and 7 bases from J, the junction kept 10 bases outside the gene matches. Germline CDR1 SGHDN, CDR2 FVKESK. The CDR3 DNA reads TGTGCCAGCAGCCAGCTCCGGGACAGGGTGAGGGAGCAGTACTTC. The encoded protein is CASSQLRDRVREQYF.

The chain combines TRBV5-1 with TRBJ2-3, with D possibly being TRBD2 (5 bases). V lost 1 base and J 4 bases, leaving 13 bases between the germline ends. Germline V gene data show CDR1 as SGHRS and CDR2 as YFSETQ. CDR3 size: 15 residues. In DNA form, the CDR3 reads TGCGCCAGCAGCTTGACTGTAGCGACTGCAGATACGCAGTATTTT. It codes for CASSLTVATADTQYF.

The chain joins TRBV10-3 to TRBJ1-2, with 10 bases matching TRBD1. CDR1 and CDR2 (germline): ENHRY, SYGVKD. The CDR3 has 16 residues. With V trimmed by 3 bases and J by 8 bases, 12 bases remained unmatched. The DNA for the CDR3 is TGTGCCATCAGTGACCCGGGACAGGGGTTCTCTGGGGGCTACACCTTC. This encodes CAISDPGQGFSGGYTF.

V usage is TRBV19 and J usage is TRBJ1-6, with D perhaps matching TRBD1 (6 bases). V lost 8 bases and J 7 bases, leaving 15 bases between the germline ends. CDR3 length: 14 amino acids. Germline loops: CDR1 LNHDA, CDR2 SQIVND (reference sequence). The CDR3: CASANQGINSPLHF. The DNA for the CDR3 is TGTGCCAGTGCTAACCAGGGGATCAATTCACCCCTCCACTTT.

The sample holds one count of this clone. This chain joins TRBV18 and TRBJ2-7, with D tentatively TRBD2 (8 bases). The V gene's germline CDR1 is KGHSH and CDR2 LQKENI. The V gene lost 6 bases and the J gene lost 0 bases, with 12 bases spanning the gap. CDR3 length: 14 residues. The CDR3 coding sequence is TGTGCCAGCTCTAGCGGGGACAGCTCCTACGAGCAGTACTTC. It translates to CASSSGDSSYEQYF.

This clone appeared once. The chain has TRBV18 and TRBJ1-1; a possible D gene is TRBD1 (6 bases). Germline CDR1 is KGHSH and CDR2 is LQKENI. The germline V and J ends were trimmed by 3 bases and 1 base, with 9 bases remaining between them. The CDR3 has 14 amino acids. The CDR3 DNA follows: TGTGCCAGCTCACCCGTGGGACAGAACACTGAAGCTTTCTTT. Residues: CASSPVGQNTEAFF. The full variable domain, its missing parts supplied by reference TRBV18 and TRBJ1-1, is NAGVMQNPRHLVRRRGQEARLRCSPMKGHSHVYWYRQLPEEGLKFMVYLQKENIIDESGMPKERFSAEFPKEGPSILRIQQVVRGDSAAYFCASSPVGQNTEAFFGQGTRLTVV.

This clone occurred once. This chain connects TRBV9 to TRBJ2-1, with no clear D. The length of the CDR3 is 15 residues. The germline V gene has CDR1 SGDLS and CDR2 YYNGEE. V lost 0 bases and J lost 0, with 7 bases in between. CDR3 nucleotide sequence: TGTGCCAGCAGCGTAGGCAGTGACTCCTACAATGAGCAGTTCTTC. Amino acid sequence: CASSVGSDSYNEQFF.

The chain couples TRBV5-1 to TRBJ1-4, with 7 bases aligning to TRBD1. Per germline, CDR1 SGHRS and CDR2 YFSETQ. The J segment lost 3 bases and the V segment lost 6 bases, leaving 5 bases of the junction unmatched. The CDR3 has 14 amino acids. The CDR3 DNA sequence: TGCGCCAGCAAGGGGGCGTCGGCTAATGAAAAACTGTTTTTT. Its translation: CASKGASANEKLFF.

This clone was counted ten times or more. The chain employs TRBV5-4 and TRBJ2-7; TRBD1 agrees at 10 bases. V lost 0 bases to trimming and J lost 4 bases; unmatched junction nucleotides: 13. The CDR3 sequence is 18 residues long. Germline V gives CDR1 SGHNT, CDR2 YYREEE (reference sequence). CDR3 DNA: TGTGCCAGCAGCTTGGGGGGCCTGGGGACAGGGGTACGGTACGAGCAGTACTTC. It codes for CASSLGGLGTGVRYEQYF.

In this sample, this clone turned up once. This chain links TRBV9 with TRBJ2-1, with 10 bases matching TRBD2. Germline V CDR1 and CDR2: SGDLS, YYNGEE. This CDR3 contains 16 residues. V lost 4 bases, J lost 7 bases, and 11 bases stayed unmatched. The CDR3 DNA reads TGTGCCAGCAGCACCTTAGCGGGGGGTTCTAGGAATGAGCAGTTCTTC. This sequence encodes CASSTLAGGSRNEQFF.

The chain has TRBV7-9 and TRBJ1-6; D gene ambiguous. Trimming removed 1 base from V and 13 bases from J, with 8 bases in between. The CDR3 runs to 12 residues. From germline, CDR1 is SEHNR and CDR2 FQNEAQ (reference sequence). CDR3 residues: CASSLEAAPLHF. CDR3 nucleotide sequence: TGTGCCAGCAGCTTAGAGGCAGCGCCCCTCCACTTT.